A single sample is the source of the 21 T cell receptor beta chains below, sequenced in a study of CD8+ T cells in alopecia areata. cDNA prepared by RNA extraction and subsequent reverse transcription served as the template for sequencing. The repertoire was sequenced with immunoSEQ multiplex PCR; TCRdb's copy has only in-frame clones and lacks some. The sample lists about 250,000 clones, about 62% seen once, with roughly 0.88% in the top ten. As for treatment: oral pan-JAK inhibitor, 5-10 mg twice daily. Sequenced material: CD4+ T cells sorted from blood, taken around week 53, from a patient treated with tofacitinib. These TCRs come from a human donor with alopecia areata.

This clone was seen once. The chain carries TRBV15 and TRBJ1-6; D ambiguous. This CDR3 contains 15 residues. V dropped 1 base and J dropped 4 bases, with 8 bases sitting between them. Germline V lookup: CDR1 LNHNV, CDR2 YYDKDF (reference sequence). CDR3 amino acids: CATSRVGGYNSPLHF. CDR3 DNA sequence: TGTGCCACCAGCAGAGTAGGAGGATATAATTCACCCCTCCACTTT.

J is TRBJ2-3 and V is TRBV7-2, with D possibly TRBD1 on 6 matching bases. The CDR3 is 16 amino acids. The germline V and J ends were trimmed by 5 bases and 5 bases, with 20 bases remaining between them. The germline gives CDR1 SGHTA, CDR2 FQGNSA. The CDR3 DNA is TGTGCCAGCAGCCCGGGATTAGCCCGAGGGGGAGATACGCAGTATTTT. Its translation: CASSPGLARGGDTQYF.

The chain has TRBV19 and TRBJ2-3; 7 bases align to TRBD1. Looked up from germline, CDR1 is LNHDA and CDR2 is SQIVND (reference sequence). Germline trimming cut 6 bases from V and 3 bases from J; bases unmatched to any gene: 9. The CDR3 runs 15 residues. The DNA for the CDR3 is TGTGCCAGTAGAGACCGAGGGGGCCGAACAGATACGCAGTATTTT. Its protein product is CASRDRGGRTDTQYF.

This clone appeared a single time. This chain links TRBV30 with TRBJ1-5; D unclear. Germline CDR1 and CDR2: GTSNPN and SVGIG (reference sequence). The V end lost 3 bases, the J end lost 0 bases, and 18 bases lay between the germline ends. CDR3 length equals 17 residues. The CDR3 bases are TGTGCCTGGAGCCCGGACCTTCGACGATATAGCAATCAGCCCCAGCATTTT. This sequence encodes CAWSPDLRRYSNQPQHF.

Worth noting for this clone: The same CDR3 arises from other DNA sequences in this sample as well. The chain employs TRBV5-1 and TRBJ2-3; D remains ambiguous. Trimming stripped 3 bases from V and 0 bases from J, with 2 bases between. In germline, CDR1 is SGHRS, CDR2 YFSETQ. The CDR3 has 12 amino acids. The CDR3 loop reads CASSYSTDTQYF. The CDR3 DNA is TGCGCCAGCAGCTATAGCACAGATACGCAGTATTTT.

For the CDR3, the DNA is TGTGCCAGTAGTACAAGACAGGGGAGCTATGGCTACACCTTC. Its protein product is CASSTRQGSYGYTF. J is TRBJ1-2 and V is TRBV19, with 8 bases fitting TRBD1. Germline CDR1 and CDR2: LNHDA and SQIVND (reference sequence). This CDR3 is built from 14 residues. V was clipped by 4 bases and J by 4 bases; unmatched bases: 5. The whole variable domain, filled in from reference TRBV19 and TRBJ1-2, reads DGGITQSPKYLFRKEGQNVTLSCEQNLNHDAMYWYRQDPGQGLRLIYYSQIVNDFQKGDIAEGYSVSREKKESFPLTVTSAQKNPTAFYLCASSTRQGSYGYTFGSGTRLTVV.

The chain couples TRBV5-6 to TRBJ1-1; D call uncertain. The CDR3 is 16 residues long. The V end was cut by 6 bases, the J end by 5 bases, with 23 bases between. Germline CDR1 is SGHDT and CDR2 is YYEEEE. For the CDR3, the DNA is TGTGCCAGCACCATACTAGTATCATGGGGAAGGACTGAAGCTTTCTTT. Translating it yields CASTILVSWGRTEAFF. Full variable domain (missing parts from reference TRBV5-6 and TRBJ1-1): DAGVTQSPTHLIKTRGQQVTLRCSPKSGHDTVSWYQQALGQGPQFIFQYYEEEERQRGNFPDRFSGHQFPNYSSELNVNALLLGDSALYLCASTILVSWGRTEAFFGQGTRLTVV.

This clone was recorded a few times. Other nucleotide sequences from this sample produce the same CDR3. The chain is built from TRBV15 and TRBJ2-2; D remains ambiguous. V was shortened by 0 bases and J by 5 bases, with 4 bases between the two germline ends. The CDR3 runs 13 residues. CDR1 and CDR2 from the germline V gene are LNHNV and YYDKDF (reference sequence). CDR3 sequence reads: CATSRDLTGELFF. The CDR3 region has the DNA TGTGCCACCAGCAGAGACTTGACCGGGGAGCTGTTTTTT. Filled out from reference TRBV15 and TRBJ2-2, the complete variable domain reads DAMVIQNPRYQVTQFGKPVTLSCSQTLNHNVMYWYQQKSSQAPKLLFHYYDKDFNNEADTPDNFQSRRPNTSFCFLDIRSPGLGDTAMYLCATSRDLTGELFFGEGSRLTVL.

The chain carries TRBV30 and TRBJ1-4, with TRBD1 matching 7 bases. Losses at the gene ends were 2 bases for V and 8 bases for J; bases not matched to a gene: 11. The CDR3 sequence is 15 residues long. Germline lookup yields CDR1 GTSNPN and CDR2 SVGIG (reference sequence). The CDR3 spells CAWSTGRGMTEKLFF. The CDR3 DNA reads TGTGCCTGGAGTACAGGCAGGGGGATGACCGAAAAACTGTTTTTT.

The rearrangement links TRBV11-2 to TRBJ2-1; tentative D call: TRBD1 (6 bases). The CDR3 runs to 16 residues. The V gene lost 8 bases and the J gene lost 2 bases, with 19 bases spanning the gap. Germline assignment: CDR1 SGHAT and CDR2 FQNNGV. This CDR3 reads CASANAGQGTYNEQFF. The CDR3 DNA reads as TGTGCCAGCGCCAACGCCGGGCAGGGGACCTACAATGAGCAGTTCTTC.

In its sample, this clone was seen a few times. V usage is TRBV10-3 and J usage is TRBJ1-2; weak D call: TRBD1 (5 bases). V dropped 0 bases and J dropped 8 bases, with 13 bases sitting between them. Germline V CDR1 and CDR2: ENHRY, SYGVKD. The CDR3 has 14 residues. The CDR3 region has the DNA TGTGCCATCAGTGAGTCCGGGGCTCCAGGAGGCTACACCTTC. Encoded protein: CAISESGAPGGYTF.

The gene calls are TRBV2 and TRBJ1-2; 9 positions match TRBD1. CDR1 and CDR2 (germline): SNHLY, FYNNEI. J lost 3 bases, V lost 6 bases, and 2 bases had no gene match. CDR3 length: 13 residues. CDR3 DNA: TGTGCCAGCAGGGGGACAGGGTACTATGGCTACACCTTC. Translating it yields CASRGTGYYGYTF.

The CDR3 loop reads CSVVQGNQPQHF. The CDR3, as DNA: TGCAGCGTTGTTCAGGGCAATCAGCCCCAGCATTTT. The gene calls are TRBV29-1 and TRBJ1-5; D call uncertain. The V gene's germline CDR1 is SQVTM and CDR2 ANQGSEA. The CDR3 is made up of 12 amino acids. Trimming left V 4 bases short and J 2 bases short, with 6 bases between.

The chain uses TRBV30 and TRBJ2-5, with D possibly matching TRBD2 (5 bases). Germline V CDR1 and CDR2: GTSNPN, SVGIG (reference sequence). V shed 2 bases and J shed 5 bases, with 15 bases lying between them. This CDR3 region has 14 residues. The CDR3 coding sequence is TGTGCCTGGAGTCGGAGGCAGAGGCGTGAGACCCAGTACTTC. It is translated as CAWSRRQRRETQYF.

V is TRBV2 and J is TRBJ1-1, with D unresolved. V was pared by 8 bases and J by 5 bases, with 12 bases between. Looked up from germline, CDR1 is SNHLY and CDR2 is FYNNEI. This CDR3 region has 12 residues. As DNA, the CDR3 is TGTGCCAGCGGGGAATACGAGACTGAAGCTTTCTTT. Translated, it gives CASGEYETEAFF.

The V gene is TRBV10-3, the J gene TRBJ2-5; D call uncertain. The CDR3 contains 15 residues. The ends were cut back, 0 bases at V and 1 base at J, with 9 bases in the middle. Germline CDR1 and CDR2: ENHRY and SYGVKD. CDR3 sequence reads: CAISESKGVQETQYF. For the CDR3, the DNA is TGTGCCATCAGTGAGTCTAAGGGCGTCCAAGAGACCCAGTACTTC.

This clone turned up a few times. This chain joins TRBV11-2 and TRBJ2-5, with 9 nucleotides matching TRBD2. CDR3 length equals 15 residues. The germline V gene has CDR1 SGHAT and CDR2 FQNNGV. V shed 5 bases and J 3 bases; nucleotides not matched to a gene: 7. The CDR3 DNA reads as TGTGCCAGCAGCCATCGGACTAGCGAGGAAGAGACCCAGTACTTC. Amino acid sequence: CASSHRTSEEETQYF.

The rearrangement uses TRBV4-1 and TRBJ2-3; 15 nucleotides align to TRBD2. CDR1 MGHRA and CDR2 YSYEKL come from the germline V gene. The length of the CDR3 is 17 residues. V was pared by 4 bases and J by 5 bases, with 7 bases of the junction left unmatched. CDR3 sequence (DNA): TGCGCCAGCAGCCTCGGACTAGCGGGGGGGCAAGAAGATACGCAGTATTTT. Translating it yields CASSLGLAGGQEDTQYF.

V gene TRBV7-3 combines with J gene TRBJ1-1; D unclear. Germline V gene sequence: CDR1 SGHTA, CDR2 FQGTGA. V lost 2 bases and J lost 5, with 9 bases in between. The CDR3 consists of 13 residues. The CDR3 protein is CASSLELATEAFF. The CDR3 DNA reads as TGTGCCAGCAGCTTAGAATTAGCTACTGAAGCTTTCTTT. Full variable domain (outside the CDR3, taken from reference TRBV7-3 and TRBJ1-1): GAGVSQTPSNKVTEKGKYVELRCDPISGHTALYWYRQSLGQGPEFLIYFQGTGAADDSGLPNDRFFAVRPEGSVSTLKIQRTERGDSAVYLCASSLELATEAFFGQGTRLTVV.

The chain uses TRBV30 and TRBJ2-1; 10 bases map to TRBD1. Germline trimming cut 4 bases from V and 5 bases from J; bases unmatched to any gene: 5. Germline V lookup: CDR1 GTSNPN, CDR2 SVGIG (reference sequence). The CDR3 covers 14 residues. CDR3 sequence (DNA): TGTGCCTGGAACGGCGGGACAGGGGACAATGAGCAGTTCTTC. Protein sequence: CAWNGGTGDNEQFF.

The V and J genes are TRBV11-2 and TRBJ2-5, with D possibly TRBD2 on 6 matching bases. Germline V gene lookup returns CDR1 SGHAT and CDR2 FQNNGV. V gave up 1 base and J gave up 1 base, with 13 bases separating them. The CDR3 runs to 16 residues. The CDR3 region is CASSLVRDSAQETQYF. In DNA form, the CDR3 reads TGTGCCAGCAGCTTAGTTAGGGACTCCGCCCAAGAGACCCAGTACTTC.